This T cell receptor beta chain emerged from a study of Ad26.COV2.S vaccination and SARS-CoV-2 variants. Data came from immunoSEQ multiplex PCR; TCRdb stores just in-frame clones and leaves some out. Altogether some 640,000 clones are present, 89% being singletons, with the ten largest covering 1.5%. The V gene lost 1 base and the J gene lost 6 bases, with 12 bases spanning the gap. The CDR3 consists of 14 residues. CDR1 MNHEY and CDR2 SMNVEV come from the germline V gene (reference sequence). This sample's treatment: roughly 20 received Ad26.COV2.S at low or high dose, single or two shots; 5 received placebo; per-sample allocation not given. The samples date from day 63 after the first vaccine or placebo injection. Boston hosted the donor, who was an adult aged 18-55 years.

The source is a person aged 18-65 years who received the Ad26.COV2.S COVID-19 vaccine or a placebo. Specimen: peripheral blood, collected in a trial of Ad26.COV2.S vaccine versus placebo. This chain links TRBV27 with TRBJ1-1; a weak D match, TRBD1 (6 bases). The CDR3, as DNA: TGTGCCAGCAGTTTATGGCTGGGGGCCGCTGAAGCTTTCTTT. This sequence encodes CASSLWLGAAEAFF.